The 31 T cell receptor beta chains given below trace back to one sample, sequenced in a study of cytomegalovirus exposure and HLA in healthy donors. The PCR contained 60 Vbeta and 13 Jbeta primers. The data were produced by immunoSEQ multiplex PCR, yet TCRdb's version contains in-frame clones alone and is incomplete. The listing records 70,000 or so clones. The sequencing sample was made of PBMCs. The receptor source for this set is a man aged 35 to 55 in good health and CMV-seronegative.

Here the CDR3 DNA reads TGTGCCAGCAGCGTAGGTTTCCGGGGGGGCTATGGCTACACCTTC. This sequence encodes CASSVGFRGGYGYTF. The rearrangement links TRBV9 to TRBJ1-2; weak D call: TRBD1 (5 bases). V lost 0 bases and J 4 bases, leaving 13 bases between the germline ends. CDR1 is SGDLS, CDR2 YYNGEE, per germline. The CDR3 is 15 amino acids.

Turning to this clone: The junction shows a germline mismatch at one end, possibly a read error. The chain recombines TRBV10-3 with TRBJ1-4; weak D call: TRBD1 (6 bases). The length of the CDR3 is 16 residues. CDR1 and CDR2 (germline): ENHRY, SYGVKD. The CDR3 is CAISESRGATNKKLFF. DNA of the CDR3: TGTGCCATCAGTGAGTCCCGGGGGGCAACTAATAAAAAACTGTTTTTT.

This chain links TRBV27 with TRBJ2-7; 10 bases fit TRBD1. Per germline, CDR1 MNHEY and CDR2 SMNVEV (reference sequence). The CDR3 has 14 residues. The junction had 7 bases not matched to a gene; V was cut back by 4 bases and J by 7 bases. The CDR3 nucleotides are TGTGCCAGCAGTTCCGCGGGGACAGGGGTAGAGCAGTACTTC. Amino acids: CASSSAGTGVEQYF.

The V and J genes are TRBV7-9 and TRBJ2-3; 9 bases line up with TRBD1. This CDR3 is 17 amino acids long. Looked up from germline, CDR1 is SEHNR and CDR2 is FQNEAQ (reference sequence). The ends lost 5 bases at V and 3 bases at J; junction bases unmatched: 12. In DNA form, the CDR3 reads TGTGCCAGCAGCGCCTACAGGGGGCTGAGTATGACAGATACGCAGTATTTT. As protein: CASSAYRGLSMTDTQYF. Combining the CDR3 with reference TRBV7-9 and TRBJ2-3 gives the whole variable domain DTGVSQNPRHKITKRGQNVTFRCDPISEHNRLYWYRQTLGQGPEFLTYFQNEAQLEKSRLLSDRFSAERPKGSFSTLEIQRTEQGDSAMYLCASSAYRGLSMTDTQYFGPGTRLTVL.

The chain recombines TRBV19 with TRBJ1-1, with 9 bases identical to TRBD1. Germline trimming cut 5 bases from V and 6 bases from J; bases unmatched to any gene: 4. The CDR3 length is 13 residues. CDR1 and CDR2 (germline): LNHDA, SQIVND (reference sequence). The CDR3 DNA follows: TGTGCCAGTAGTCCTAGGACAGGGGCTGAAGCTTTCTTT. It is translated as CASSPRTGAEAFF.

The chain couples TRBV18 to TRBJ2-7; D possibly corresponds to TRBD1 (7 bases). The V and J ends lost 2 bases and 5 bases respectively, with 10 bases between them. CDR3 size: 13 residues. Germline CDR1 is KGHSH and CDR2 is LQKENI. The DNA of the CDR3 is TGTGCCAGCTCACCAGGAGGGGGCGACGAGCAGTACTTC. Encoded protein: CASSPGGGDEQYF.

This rearrangement joins TRBV28 to TRBJ2-1; 13 bases map to TRBD2. J lost 7 bases, V lost 6 bases, and 6 bases had no gene match. The V gene's germline CDR1 is MDHEN and CDR2 SYDVKM. This CDR3 is 15 amino acids long. CDR3 sequence (DNA): TGTGCCAGCAGCTCTGGGACTAGCGGGATAAATGAGCAGTTCTTC. Translation: CASSSGTSGINEQFF.

V usage is TRBV14 and J usage is TRBJ2-1, with TRBD2 matching over 13 bases. Looked up from germline, CDR1 is SGHDN and CDR2 is FVKESK. V dropped 0 bases and J dropped 2; count of bases not matched to a gene: 4. CDR3 length: 18 residues. CDR3 protein: CASSQDRGLAGTYNEQFF. The CDR3 DNA sequence: TGTGCCAGCAGCCAAGATAGGGGACTAGCGGGAACCTACAATGAGCAGTTCTTC.

The DNA for the CDR3 is TGTGCCAGCTCACCAGCTAGCGGGGGCCCCGGAGATACGCAGTATTTT. Protein product: CASSPASGGPGDTQYF. The chain uses TRBV18 and TRBJ2-3; 10 positions agree with TRBD2. Germline loops: CDR1 KGHSH, CDR2 LQKENI. The CDR3 consists of 16 residues. J was trimmed by 5 bases and V by 2 bases; bases with no gene match: 7.

This chain joins TRBV11-2 and TRBJ1-6, with 7 bases fitting TRBD1. The J segment lost 7 bases and the V segment lost 2 bases, leaving 5 bases of the junction unmatched. Germline assignment: CDR1 SGHAT and CDR2 FQNNGV. The CDR3 is 15 residues long. Here the CDR3 DNA reads TGTGCCAGCAGCTTATGGGACAGAGACAATTCACCCCTCCACTTT. This sequence encodes CASSLWDRDNSPLHF.

The rearrangement joins TRBV5-3 to TRBJ2-3; 12 positions match TRBD2. TRBV5-3 is sorted into the ORF group, with uncertain function. After removal of 4 bases from V and 7 bases from J, the junction contained 13 bases not matched to a gene. The CDR3 sequence is 17 residues long. CDR3 loop: CARSIRTSGVSHHTQYF. The CDR3 coding sequence is TGTGCCAGAAGCATCAGGACTAGCGGGGTCTCTCACCATACGCAGTATTTT.

The J gene is TRBJ2-7, the V gene TRBV5-1, with D maybe TRBD2 (5 bases). The CDR3 spans 13 residues. The V gene's germline CDR1 is SGHRS and CDR2 YFSETQ. Trimming left V 3 bases short and J 3 bases short, with 10 bases between. As DNA, the CDR3 is TGCGCCAGCAGCTGGAGGCAGGACTACGAGCAGTACTTC. Translation: CASSWRQDYEQYF.

This chain links TRBV5-1 with TRBJ2-2; 8 positions agree with TRBD1. V lost 2 bases to trimming and J lost 7 bases; unmatched junction nucleotides: 4. The V gene's germline CDR1 is SGHRS and CDR2 YFSETQ. The CDR3 covers 14 residues. The chain's CDR3 is CASSLGQGGGELFF. The CDR3 DNA follows: TGCGCCAGCAGCTTAGGACAGGGCGGCGGGGAGCTGTTTTTT.

The chain couples TRBV9 to TRBJ2-2; D remains ambiguous. The V and J ends lost 1 base and 8 bases respectively, with 9 bases between them. The CDR3 consists of 13 residues. Germline V CDR1 and CDR2: SGDLS, YYNGEE. CDR3 DNA sequence: TGTGCCAGCAGCGTAAACGACGGGGGGGAGCTGTTTTTT. Its translation: CASSVNDGGELFF. Looking up the rest from reference TRBV9 and TRBJ2-2 gives the full variable domain: DSGVTQTPKHLITATGQRVTLRCSPRSGDLSVYWYQQSLDQGLQFLIQYYNGEERAKGNILERFSAQQFPDLHSELNLSSLELGDSALYFCASSVNDGGELFFGEGSRLTVL.

This chain links TRBV5-1 with TRBJ2-1; 7 bases map to TRBD1. The ends lost 4 bases at V and 0 bases at J; junction bases unmatched: 13. The CDR3 totals 18 residues. From germline, CDR1 is SGHRS and CDR2 YFSETQ. This chain's CDR3 is CASSKGTVSDHSYNEQFF. CDR3 sequence (DNA): TGCGCCAGCAGCAAAGGGACAGTAAGCGACCACTCCTACAATGAGCAGTTCTTC.

The chain combines TRBV11-2 with TRBJ2-3, with TRBD2 matching 10 bases. The CDR3 has 14 residues. Germline assignment: CDR1 SGHAT and CDR2 FQNNGV. J gave up 4 bases and V 5 bases, and 3 bases lay outside the gene matches. CDR3 in DNA: TGTGCCAGCAGCAAAGGACTAGCGGCAGATACGCAGTATTTT. Translation: CASSKGLAADTQYF. Using reference TRBV11-2 and TRBJ2-3 for the parts outside the CDR3, the full variable domain is EAGVAQSPRYKIIEKRQSVAFWCNPISGHATLYWYQQILGQGPKLLIQFQNNGVVDDSQLPKDRFSAERLKGVDSTLKIQPAKLEDSAVYLCASSKGLAADTQYFGPGTRLTVL.

CDR3 loop: CASSPRTGTYEQYF. The CDR3, as DNA: TGTGCCAGCAGCCCGAGGACAGGGACGTACGAGCAGTACTTC. The V and J genes are TRBV5-8 and TRBJ2-7; TRBD1 agrees at 8 bases. Germline V gives CDR1 SGHTS, CDR2 YDEGEE. The CDR3 is made up of 14 amino acids. The J segment lost 4 bases and the V segment lost 4 bases, leaving 7 bases of the junction unmatched.

The gene calls are TRBV19 and TRBJ2-7, with a weak D call TRBD2 (5 bases). This CDR3 has 14 amino acids. V was cut by 7 bases and J by 5 bases, with 18 bases left in between. Germline assignment: CDR1 LNHDA and CDR2 SQIVND (reference sequence). CDR3: CASTKREGFHEQYF. CDR3 bases: TGTGCCAGTACCAAACGCGAGGGTTTCCACGAGCAGTACTTC.

The chain has TRBV7-9 and TRBJ1-1, with 7 bases identical to TRBD1. Per the germline V gene, CDR1 is SEHNR and CDR2 is FQNEAQ (reference sequence). The CDR3 is made up of 14 amino acids. Trimming removed 5 bases from V and 1 base from J; junction bases left unmatched: 4. CDR3: CASSKGQPNTEAFF. The CDR3 DNA follows: TGTGCCAGCAGCAAGGGACAGCCGAACACTGAAGCTTTCTTT.

This chain joins TRBV27 and TRBJ2-5, with D perhaps matching TRBD1 (6 bases). The germline gives CDR1 MNHEY, CDR2 SMNVEV (reference sequence). V was pared by 6 bases and J by 5 bases, with 10 bases between. This CDR3 has 12 amino acids. DNA for the CDR3: TGTGCCAGCAGAACAGGGTCGGAGACCCAGTACTTC. It translates to CASRTGSETQYF.

The genes are TRBV13 and TRBJ1-5; 8 bases are shared with TRBD1. Germline V gene sequence: CDR1 PRHDT, CDR2 FYEKMQ (reference sequence). V dropped 3 bases and J dropped 2; count of bases not matched to a gene: 3. CDR3 length equals 15 residues. CDR3 sequence: CASSLATGGNQPQHF. For the CDR3, the DNA is TGTGCCAGCAGCTTGGCGACAGGGGGCAATCAGCCCCAGCATTTT.

V gene TRBV7-2 combines with J gene TRBJ1-5, with D unresolved. With 2 bases removed from V and 4 bases from J, the gap between germline ends came to 6 bases. The CDR3 is 13 residues long. CDR1 is SGHTA, CDR2 FQGNSA, per germline. In nucleotides, the CDR3 is TGTGCCAGCAGCTTATCTTTAAATCAGCCCCAGCATTTT. Residues: CASSLSLNQPQHF.

The chain joins TRBV6-1 to TRBJ1-2; no definite D call. The CDR3 has 14 amino acids. The V gene's germline CDR1 is MNHNS and CDR2 SASEGT. Trimming took 1 base from V and 4 from J, leaving 10 bases between them. The CDR3 DNA sequence: TGTGCCAGCAGTGAAGTTGAACAGATCTATGGCTACACCTTC. Amino acid sequence: CASSEVEQIYGYTF.

V gene TRBV4-1 combines with J gene TRBJ1-1; D perhaps matches TRBD1 (5 bases). The CDR3 totals 16 residues. Trimming left V 4 bases short and J 4 bases short, with 19 bases between. Looked up from germline, CDR1 is MGHRA and CDR2 is YSYEKL. The CDR3 DNA is TGCGCCAGCAGCCCATTGCCCGAGGGACTTCGCACTGAAGCTTTCTTT. It translates to CASSPLPEGLRTEAFF.

This chain connects TRBV7-6 to TRBJ1-6; D gene uncertain. Germline V CDR1 and CDR2: SGHVS, FNYEAQ. Trimming left V 5 bases short and J 7 bases short, with 18 bases between. This CDR3 is 16 amino acids long. The CDR3 spells CASSLNPGGLNSPLHF. The CDR3, as DNA: TGTGCCAGCAGCCTCAACCCGGGAGGATTAAATTCACCCCTCCACTTT. Full variable domain (rest looked up from reference TRBV7-6 and TRBJ1-6): GAGVSQSPRYKVTKRGQDVALRCDPISGHVSLYWYRQALGQGPEFLTYFNYEAQQDKSGLPNDRFSAERPEGSISTLTIQRTEQRDSAMYRCASSLNPGGLNSPLHFGNGTRLTVT.

This rearrangement joins TRBV29-1 to TRBJ1-3; D possibly corresponds to TRBD1 (5 bases). The V gene lost 3 bases and the J gene lost 3 bases, with 12 bases spanning the gap. The germline gives CDR1 SQVTM, CDR2 ANQGSEA. The CDR3 covers 14 residues. The DNA for the CDR3 is TGCAGCGTTGACAGGGAAGGGGTTGGAAACACCATATATTTT. As protein: CSVDREGVGNTIYF.

The rearrangement links TRBV6-1 to TRBJ2-5; 7 bases are shared with TRBD1. Trimming at V came to 3 bases and at J to 12 bases, leaving 1 base not matched to a gene. Germline V gene sequence: CDR1 MNHNS, CDR2 SASEGT. CDR3 size: 10 residues. The CDR3: CASSEQGEYF. The CDR3 coding sequence is TGTGCCAGCAGTGAGCAGGGGGAGTACTTC.

The gene calls are TRBV4-3 and TRBJ1-1, with no clear D. CDR3 length: 17 amino acids. Germline CDR1 and CDR2: LGHNA and YSLEER. V lost 4 bases, J lost 5 bases, and 23 bases lay in between. The CDR3 is CASSLGSSTRRDTEAFF. The DNA for the CDR3 is TGCGCCAGCAGCCTCGGCAGCAGCACAAGACGGGATACTGAAGCTTTCTTT.

The chain is built from TRBV9 and TRBJ2-7; 9 nucleotides align to TRBD2. Germline-derived CDR1 and CDR2 are SGDLS and YYNGEE. The CDR3 contains 16 residues. J gave up 3 bases and V 0 bases, and 7 bases lay outside the gene matches. Here the CDR3 DNA reads TGTGCCAGCAGCGTAGTTTGGCGGGAGGGCGTCTACGAGCAGTACTTC. It encodes CASSVVWREGVYEQYF.

The chain employs TRBV27 and TRBJ2-7; 10 nucleotides line up with TRBD2. This CDR3 comprises 14 residues. J gave up 2 bases and V 5 bases, and 3 bases lay outside the gene matches. CDR1 and CDR2 (germline): MNHEY, SMNVEV (reference sequence). DNA for the CDR3: TGTGCCAGCAGTACTAGCGGGGACCCCTACGAGCAGTACTTC. This gives the protein CASSTSGDPYEQYF.

The CDR3 protein is CASSQVQGGWGEKLFF. The CDR3 coding sequence is TGCGCCAGCAGCCAAGTCCAGGGGGGATGGGGCGAAAAACTGTTTTTT. The chain carries TRBV4-1 and TRBJ1-4; TRBD1 matches at 7 bases. The CDR3 is made up of 16 amino acids. Unmatched junction bases numbered 10, after V lost 1 base and J lost 8 bases. The germline gives CDR1 MGHRA, CDR2 YSYEKL.